These 13 T cell receptor beta chains share one sample of origin, sequenced in a study of technical replicates of blood from a few donors. Assay used: immunoSEQ multiplex PCR; TCRdb lists only in-frame clones, some missing. The sample records tens of thousands of clones, roughly 95% being singletons. The specimen was PBMCs. Every receptor here comes from a human donor in good health. Some clones in this sample may be carry-over from other donors' samples.

The chain carries TRBV30 and TRBJ2-2; D unresolved. The CDR3 runs 13 residues. Trimming cost V 0 bases and J 7 bases, with 9 bases left between them. Germline assignment: CDR1 GTSNPN and CDR2 SVGIG (reference sequence). The CDR3 loop is CAWSVGAGGELFF. The DNA for the CDR3 is TGTGCCTGGAGTGTCGGAGCTGGCGGGGAGCTGTTTTTT.

The rearrangement joins TRBV6-1 to TRBJ2-7; a weak D match, TRBD2 (5 bases). The germline V and J ends were trimmed by 3 bases and 2 bases, with 14 bases remaining between them. CDR1 and CDR2 from the germline V gene are MNHNS and SASEGT. The CDR3 is made up of 15 amino acids. The CDR3 spells CASSETLSETYEQYF. Written as DNA, the CDR3 is TGTGCCAGCAGTGAGACTCTTAGCGAGACCTACGAGCAGTACTTC.

The gene calls are TRBV4-3 and TRBJ2-7; a weak D match, TRBD2 (5 bases). Germline CDR1 and CDR2: LGHNA and YSLEER. This CDR3 is built from 15 residues. Trimming removed 0 bases from V and 6 bases from J, with 15 bases in between. CDR3 sequence: CASSQDRGRGSEQYF. The CDR3 nucleotides are TGCGCCAGCAGCCAAGATCGAGGGCGAGGGAGCGAGCAGTACTTC.

The rearrangement joins TRBV5-1 to TRBJ2-2, with 10 bases identical to TRBD1. Trimming cost V 2 bases and J 1 base; bases outside gene matches: 5. This CDR3 comprises 17 residues. From germline, CDR1 is SGHRS and CDR2 YFSETQ. CDR3 sequence (DNA): TGCGCCAGCAGCTTCGTTCGGACAGGGGGGAACACCGGGGAGCTGTTTTTT. Amino acid sequence: CASSFVRTGGNTGELFF.

V usage is TRBV5-6 and J usage is TRBJ2-7; 12 nucleotides match TRBD2. The CDR3 runs to 15 residues. Per germline, CDR1 SGHDT and CDR2 YYEEEE. V shed 4 bases, J shed 3 bases, and the junction held 5 bases outside the gene matches. CDR3 sequence reads: CASSNLAGGLYEQYF. In nucleotides, the CDR3 is TGTGCCAGCAGCAATCTAGCGGGGGGGCTCTACGAGCAGTACTTC.

The CDR3 is CASGRLAGVSYNEQFF. The CDR3 nucleotides are TGTGCCAGCGGAAGGCTAGCGGGAGTATCCTACAATGAGCAGTTCTTC. This sequence joins TRBV6-6 and TRBJ2-1; the match to TRBD2 covers 10 bases. V shed 8 bases and J 1 base; nucleotides not matched to a gene: 8. CDR1 and CDR2 (germline): MNHNY, SVGAGI (reference sequence). The CDR3 consists of 16 residues.

This chain uses TRBV5-5 with TRBJ1-3; 9 bases agree with TRBD1. This CDR3 spans 16 amino acids. Germline values: CDR1 SGHKS, CDR2 YYEKEE (reference sequence). V gave up 4 bases and J gave up 0 bases; unmatched junction bases: 5. The CDR3 reads CASSAGTGNSGNTIYF. The CDR3 nucleotides read TGTGCCAGCAGCGCCGGGACAGGGAACTCTGGAAACACCATATATTTT.

V usage is TRBV4-3 and J usage is TRBJ1-5, with no clear D. Germline lookup yields CDR1 LGHNA and CDR2 YSLEER. This CDR3 region has 15 residues. Trimming took off 0 bases at V and 3 bases at J, with 9 bases between the two ends. The CDR3 nucleotides read TGCGCCAGCAGCCAAGATGGGCGGGTCAATCAGCCCCAGCATTTT. As protein: CASSQDGRVNQPQHF.

The chain has TRBV7-6 and TRBJ2-3, with TRBD2 matching over 7 bases. The CDR3 has 13 amino acids. Trimming took 6 bases from V and 8 from J; bases not matched to a gene: 8. The germline V gene has CDR1 SGHVS and CDR2 FNYEAQ. CDR3 in DNA: TGTGCCAGCAGTTCCCCAGCGGGGCCTACGCAGTATTTT. Translation: CASSSPAGPTQYF. Looking up the rest from reference TRBV7-6 and TRBJ2-3 gives the full variable domain: GAGVSQSPRYKVTKRGQDVALRCDPISGHVSLYWYRQALGQGPEFLTYFNYEAQQDKSGLPNDRFSAERPEGSISTLTIQRTEQRDSAMYRCASSSPAGPTQYFGPGTRLTVL.

This clone was seen a few times. The chain has TRBV19 and TRBJ1-5; D is unresolved. Trimming pared 5 bases from V and 2 bases from J, leaving 7 bases between. Germline CDR1 LNHDA, CDR2 SQIVND (reference sequence). The CDR3 has 13 residues. The CDR3 protein is CASSPIRNQPQHF. CDR3 nucleotides: TGTGCCAGTAGTCCTATTCGCAATCAGCCCCAGCATTTT.

The CDR3 nucleotides read TGTGCCATCAGTGAGCGGCAGGGGGCGCCGGACACTGAAGCTTTCTTT. Its protein product is CAISERQGAPDTEAFF. This sequence joins TRBV10-3 and TRBJ1-1; 8 bases align to TRBD1. Germline V gene lookup returns CDR1 ENHRY and CDR2 SYGVKD. The CDR3 is 16 residues long. Losses at the gene ends were 2 bases for V and 3 bases for J; bases not matched to a gene: 8.

V is TRBV10-3 and J is TRBJ1-2; possible D gene TRBD1, 5 bases. With 5 bases removed from V and 7 bases from J, the gap between germline ends came to 11 bases. Germline V CDR1 and CDR2: ENHRY, SYGVKD. The CDR3 has 12 amino acids. CDR3 nucleotide sequence: TGTGCCATCAGTCCCGACAGTTTTGGCTACACCTTC. Amino acid sequence: CAISPDSFGYTF.

The chain joins TRBV5-1 to TRBJ2-4; no firm D call. The CDR3 has 13 amino acids. Germline V gene lookup returns CDR1 SGHRS and CDR2 YFSETQ. V dropped 4 bases and J dropped 0 bases, with 5 bases sitting between them. The CDR3 DNA follows: TGCGCCAGCAGCCCCTTAGCCAAAAACATTCAGTACTTC. Translated, it gives CASSPLAKNIQYF. The full variable domain, with the rest looked up from reference TRBV5-1 and TRBJ2-4, is KAGVTQTPRYLIKTRGQQVTLSCSPISGHRSVSWYQQTPGQGLQFLFEYFSETQRNKGNFPGRFSGRQFSNSRSEMNVSTLELGDSALYLCASSPLAKNIQYFGAGTRLSVL.